The 10 T cell receptor beta chains below come from one sample, sequenced in a study of cytomegalovirus exposure and HLA in healthy donors. The PCR used 60 Vbeta and 13 Jbeta primers. TCRdb's table, derived via immunoSEQ multiplex PCR, lists solely in-frame clones and lacks some. The data hold roughly 150,000 clones, with over 75% observed a single time. What was sequenced was PBMCs. These TCRs come from a male donor in good health and CMV-seronegative.

The CDR3 reads CASRDRAVEAFF. The CDR3 DNA reads as TGTGCCAGCAGGGACAGGGCGGTGGAGGCTTTCTTT. This chain joins TRBV2 and TRBJ1-1; 8 bases match TRBD1. Germline V gene data show CDR1 as SNHLY and CDR2 as FYNNEI. V lost 6 bases to trimming and J lost 11 bases; unmatched junction nucleotides: 8. CDR3 length: 12 residues.

The CDR3: CASSPSGLAGALDTQYF. The CDR3 DNA reads TGTGCCAGCAGCCCTTCAGGACTAGCGGGGGCCCTAGATACGCAGTATTTT. The V and J genes are TRBV9 and TRBJ2-3; 13 bases map to TRBD2. This CDR3 comprises 17 residues. Per the germline V gene, CDR1 is SGDLS and CDR2 is YYNGEE. Trimming at V came to 4 bases and at J to 5 bases, leaving 10 bases not matched to a gene.

The chain recombines TRBV5-1 with TRBJ2-4; TRBD1 aligns across 8 bases. The CDR3 sequence is 15 residues long. Trimming removed 2 bases from V and 11 bases from J; junction bases left unmatched: 12. CDR1 and CDR2 (germline): SGHRS, YFSETQ. The CDR3 sequence: CASSFNRQGPQVQYF. The CDR3 DNA sequence: TGCGCCAGCAGCTTCAATCGACAGGGGCCTCAAGTTCAGTACTTC.

The chain joins TRBV25-1 to TRBJ2-7, with 9 bases matching TRBD2. There are 13 residues in the CDR3. The germline V gene encodes CDR1 MGHDK and CDR2 SYGVNS. After removal of 9 bases from V and 1 base from J, the junction contained 4 bases not matched to a gene. The CDR3 nucleotides are TGTGCCAGTGGGCTAGCGGGATCCTACGAGCAGTACTTC. This sequence encodes CASGLAGSYEQYF.

The chain combines TRBV5-1 with TRBJ1-1; D remains ambiguous. V was shortened by 1 base and J by 7 bases, with 14 bases between the two germline ends. The CDR3 has 14 residues. Germline V gene data show CDR1 as SGHRS and CDR2 as YFSETQ. The CDR3 protein is CASSLWGGPDEAFF. The CDR3 bases are TGCGCCAGCAGCTTGTGGGGAGGGCCCGATGAAGCTTTCTTT.

The J gene is TRBJ2-5, the V gene TRBV5-1; 13 nucleotides match TRBD2. CDR1 SGHRS and CDR2 YFSETQ come from the germline V gene. J was trimmed by 5 bases and V by 4 bases; bases with no gene match: 5. The CDR3 runs to 15 residues. Here the CDR3 reads CASSPGLAGLETQYF. In DNA, the CDR3 is TGCGCCAGCAGCCCGGGACTAGCGGGGCTGGAGACCCAGTACTTC.

This rearrangement joins TRBV11-2 to TRBJ1-4; 8 positions match TRBD1. The CDR3 runs 17 residues. Trimming removed 4 bases from V and 7 bases from J; junction bases left unmatched: 14. The germline gives CDR1 SGHAT, CDR2 FQNNGV. The CDR3 loop reads CASSSQPQDRDGEKLFF. As DNA, the CDR3 is TGTGCCAGCAGCTCTCAACCTCAGGACAGGGACGGTGAAAAACTGTTTTTT.

The genes are TRBV7-9 and TRBJ2-7; D remains unclear. With 2 bases removed from V and 3 bases from J, the gap between germline ends came to 5 bases. The CDR3 totals 12 residues. CDR1 SEHNR and CDR2 FQNEAQ come from the germline V gene (reference sequence). The CDR3 region has the DNA TGTGCCAGCAGCTTAAGAGTCTACGAGCAGTACTTC. It codes for CASSLRVYEQYF. Full variable domain (outside the CDR3, taken from reference TRBV7-9 and TRBJ2-7): DTGVSQNPRHKITKRGQNVTFRCDPISEHNRLYWYRQTLGQGPEFLTYFQNEAQLEKSRLLSDRFSAERPKGSFSTLEIQRTEQGDSAMYLCASSLRVYEQYFGPGTRLTVT.

This chain uses TRBV18 with TRBJ1-1, with TRBD1 matching 10 bases. Trimming took 5 bases from V and 5 from J; bases not matched to a gene: 8. CDR1 and CDR2 (germline): KGHSH, LQKENI. The CDR3 sequence is 15 residues long. The chain's CDR3 is CASSATGTGVTEAFF. For the CDR3, the DNA is TGTGCCAGCTCAGCGACCGGGACAGGGGTTACTGAAGCTTTCTTT.

This rearrangement joins TRBV11-1 to TRBJ1-2, with TRBD1 matching over 10 bases. The germline V gene has CDR1 SGHAT and CDR2 FQDESV (reference sequence). V dropped 5 bases and J dropped 5; count of bases not matched to a gene: 5. This CDR3 comprises 14 residues. The CDR3 protein is CASSKDRGIYGYTF. As DNA, the CDR3 is TGTGCCAGCAGCAAGGACAGGGGGATATATGGCTACACCTTC.